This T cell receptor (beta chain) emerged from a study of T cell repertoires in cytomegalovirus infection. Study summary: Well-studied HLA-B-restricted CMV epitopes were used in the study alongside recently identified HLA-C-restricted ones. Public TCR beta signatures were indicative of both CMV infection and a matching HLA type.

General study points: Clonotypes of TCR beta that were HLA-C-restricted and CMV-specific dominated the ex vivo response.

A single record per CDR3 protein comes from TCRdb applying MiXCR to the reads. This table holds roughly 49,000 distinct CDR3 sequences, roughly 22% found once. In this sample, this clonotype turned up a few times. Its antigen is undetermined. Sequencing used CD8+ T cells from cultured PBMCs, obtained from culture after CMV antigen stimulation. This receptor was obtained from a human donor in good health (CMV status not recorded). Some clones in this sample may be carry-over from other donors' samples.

The chain's CDR3 is CASSETSGRGSYNEQFF. Here the CDR3 DNA reads TGTGCCAGCAGTGAAACTAGCGGGAGGGGATCCTACAATGAGCAGTTCTTC. The gene calls are TRBV2 and TRBJ2-1; 13 nucleotides agree with TRBD2. Per the germline V gene, CDR1 is SNHLY and CDR2 is FYNNEI. This CDR3 has 17 residues. V dropped 2 bases and J dropped 1; count of bases not matched to a gene: 2.